This is a list of T cell receptor beta chains from one sample in a study of control samples from healthy donors and cancer patients. Clones were read by immunoSEQ multiplex PCR, and TCRdb kept only the in-frame ones, dropping some. The table shows over 150,000 clones, with over 85% occurring only once. Material for sequencing was blood. These receptors were collected from a man aged 18 to 30 in good health. The CDR3 runs from the conserved cysteine through the conserved F or W. A D gene is named only where the DNA matches it firmly. Expanded clones get a size class; other rows say once, few or many, or leave the size out.

clone size,V gene,J gene,D gene,CDR3 DNA,CDR3 protein
.,TRBV6-5,TRBJ2-7,.,TGTGCCAGCAGTTGGGGACCTCGGAACGAGCAGTACTTC,CASSWGPRNEQYF
.,TRBV4-1,TRBJ2-3,TRBD2,TGCGCCAGCAGCGAAAGGGGAGGGATCTCTAGCACAGATACGCAGTATTTT,CASSERGGISSTDTQYF
.,TRBV7-8,TRBJ2-7,.,TGTGCCAGCACTGTCCCCGGTTCCGCCTACGAGCAGTACTTC,CASTVPGSAYEQYF
.,TRBV4-1,TRBJ1-4,.,TGCGCCAGCAGCCAAGCCTCCCCGGGGGGGGGCGAGGAACTGTTTTTT,CASSQASPGGGEELFF
.,TRBV6-5,TRBJ1-5,.,TGTGCCAGCAGTTATGGACAGAATCAGCCCCAGCATTTT,CASSYGQNQPQHF
.,TRBV18,TRBJ2-6,TRBD1,TGTGCCAGCTCACCACCTGCCGGGACAGCGAAGGCCAACGTCCTGACTTTC,CASSPPAGTAKANVLTF
.,TRBV5-8,TRBJ2-1,.,TGTGCCAGCAGCTTGGGACGCCAAAGTTACAATGAGCAGTTCTTC,CASSLGRQSYNEQFF
.,TRBV12-3/TRBV12-4,TRBJ1-5,.,TGTGCCAGCGGGGGCGGTGCTGGTCAGCCCCAGCATTTT,CASGGGAGQPQHF
once,TRBV7-2,TRBJ2-7,TRBD1,TGTGCCAGCAGCCATCCGGAGACAGGGGTCTACGAGCAGTACTTC,CASSHPETGVYEQYF
.,TRBV6-5,TRBJ1-6,.,TGTGCCAGCAGTTACTCCCGGACAGCTTATAATTCACCCCTCCACTTT,CASSYSRTAYNSPLHF
.,TRBV5-4,TRBJ2-5,.,TGTGCCGCCGGGACCGCACAAGAGACCCAGTACTTC,CAAGTAQETQYF
.,TRBV28,TRBJ1-5,TRBD1,TGTGCCAGCAGCCGTGGGACAGGGGATCAGCCCCAGCATTTT,CASSRGTGDQPQHF
.,TRBV6-5,TRBJ1-2,.,TGTGCCAGCAGTTACAGACAGACCTCTAACTATGGCTACACCTTC,CASSYRQTSNYGYTF
few,TRBV30,TRBJ1-2,.,TGTGCCTGGAGTGTGGCGGAGGACGGCTACACCTTC,CAWSVAEDGYTF
once,TRBV6-5,TRBJ1-2,.,TGTGCCAGCAGTTACTCTAGACAGACTAACTATGGCTACACCTTC,CASSYSRQTNYGYTF
.,TRBV3-1/TRBV3-2,TRBJ1-2,.,TGTGCCAGCAGCCCGGAACAGGGCCGCGGCTACACCTTC,CASSPEQGRGYTF
.,TRBV5-6,TRBJ1-4,TRBD1,TGTGCCAGCAGCTATCGTTTAGGGACAGGGGGTGAAAAACTGTTTTTT,CASSYRLGTGGEKLFF
.,TRBV5-1,TRBJ2-3,.,TGCGCCAGCAATCAAGACGGAGGAGCCTTGGATACGCAGTATTTT,CASNQDGGALDTQYF
.,TRBV15,TRBJ1-4,.,TGTGCCACCAGCAGAGAGAGGGGCAGACCCGAAAAACTGTTTTTT,CATSRERGRPEKLFF
once,TRBV30,TRBJ2-7,.,TGTGCCTGGGGATCCGGGACACTTCCCTACGAGCAGTACTTC,CAWGSGTLPYEQYF
few,TRBV5-1,TRBJ1-2,.,TGCGCCAGCAGCTTGGCCTTGGGGACCCATGGCTACACCTTC,CASSLALGTHGYTF
.,TRBV28,TRBJ2-7,.,TGTGCCAGCAGTACATTACAGGGAAGCTACGAGCAGTACTTC,CASSTLQGSYEQYF
.,TRBV5-1,TRBJ2-3,.,TGCGCCAGCAGCCCCGGGGGCACAGATACGCAGTATTTT,CASSPGGTDTQYF
.,TRBV18,TRBJ2-7,TRBD1,TGTGCCAGCTCACCACGAGGGGGCACCTACGAGCAGTACTTC,CASSPRGGTYEQYF
.,TRBV7-4,TRBJ2-3,TRBD2,TGTGCCAGCAGCTTAGGTGGCGGGGGAAGGGTGGGCACAGATACGCAGTATTTT,CASSLGGGGRVGTDTQYF
.,TRBV12-3/TRBV12-4,TRBJ1-2,.,TGTTTATCAGGGACACTCAATTATGGCTACACCTTC,CLSGTLNYGYTF
.,TRBV10-2,TRBJ1-1,TRBD1,TGCGCCAGCAGCGAAGGGGGCGGGACTGAAGCTTTCTTT,CASSEGGGTEAFF
.,TRBV5-1,TRBJ2-7,TRBD1,TGCGCCAGCAGCTTGTTCCTAGGACAGGGAACCTACGAGCAGTACTTC,CASSLFLGQGTYEQYF
.,TRBV25-1,TRBJ2-3,TRBD2,TGTGCCAGCAGGTCAGTGGGCGGGGGAGCGACAGATACGCAGTATTTT,CASRSVGGGATDTQYF
.,TRBV3-1/TRBV3-2,TRBJ1-6,.,TGTGCCAGCAGCCAAGATTCGGAGACCCTCCACTTT,CASSQDSETLHF
.,TRBV30,TRBJ1-4,.,TGTGCCTGGAGGACTGAGATAAAACTGTTTTTT,CAWRTEIKLFF
few,TRBV2,TRBJ2-7,.,TGTGCCAGCACAAAGACAGGGAGGAACGACGAGCAGTACTTC,CASTKTGRNDEQYF
.,TRBV4-1,TRBJ2-1,.,TGCGCCAGCAGCACCCGGGACACCATCTCCTACAATGAGCAGTTCTTC,CASSTRDTISYNEQFF
.,TRBV13,TRBJ1-6,.,TGTGCCAGCAGCTTACGGACGGGTAGTAATTCACCCCTCCACTTT,CASSLRTGSNSPLHF
once,TRBV20-1,TRBJ2-3,.,TGCAGTGGCGAGGGCACAGATACGCAGTATTTT,CSGEGTDTQYF
.,TRBV5-5,TRBJ1-2,.,TGTGCCAGCAGTCCGATCCGCGGATCTAACTATGGCTACACCTTC,CASSPIRGSNYGYTF
.,TRBV2,TRBJ2-3,.,TGTGCCAGCAGATCCCTAGCGGATACGCAGTATTTT,CASRSLADTQYF
.,TRBV19,TRBJ2-7,TRBD1,TGTGCCAGTAGGGGGACAGATGATTACGAGCAGTACTTC,CASRGTDDYEQYF
.,TRBV27,TRBJ2-3,.,TGTGCCAGCACCCTCTCAGGAGGCACAGATACGCAGTATTTT,CASTLSGGTDTQYF
.,TRBV5-1,TRBJ1-6,.,TGCGCCAGCAGCTTAGTATCAGATTCACCCCTCCACTTT,CASSLVSDSPLHF
.,TRBV4-1,TRBJ2-2,.,TGCGCCAGTTCCTCCCAGACCGTTGCTCAGGGGAAGGAGCTGTTTTTT,CASSSQTVAQGKELFF
.,TRBV3-1/TRBV3-2,TRBJ1-4,.,TGTGCCAGCAGCCGGAAAAATAATGAAAAACTGTTTTTT,CASSRKNNEKLFF
.,TRBV3-1/TRBV3-2,TRBJ1-5,.,TGTGCCAGCAGCCAGGGCTTGGAGTATCAGCCCCAGCATTTT,CASSQGLEYQPQHF
once,TRBV13,TRBJ2-7,TRBD1,TGTGCCAGCAGCTTAGGCGTTAGGGACAGGGGCTCCTACGAGCAGTACTTC,CASSLGVRDRGSYEQYF